The present entry profiles one T cell receptor beta chain with its context. This sample was included in a study of cytomegalovirus exposure and HLA in healthy donors. Germline V CDR1 and CDR2: MNHNS, SASEGT. Trimming cost V 2 bases and J 14 bases, with 23 bases left between them. This CDR3 spans 15 amino acids. Profiled with immunoSEQ multiplex PCR; TCRdb holds only in-frame clones, not every one. Found here are approximately 57,000 clones, approximately 95% of them singletons; the top ten hold approximately 5.5%. The clonotype originates from a woman younger than 35 in good health and CMV-seronegative. Sequencing was carried out using PBMCs. V and J are TRBV6-1 and TRBJ2-3; possible D gene TRBD1, 5 bases. The CDR3 protein is CASSELVRGREKGYF. CDR3 bases: TGTGCCAGCAGTGAACTCGTAAGGGGTAGAGAGAAAGGGTATTTT.